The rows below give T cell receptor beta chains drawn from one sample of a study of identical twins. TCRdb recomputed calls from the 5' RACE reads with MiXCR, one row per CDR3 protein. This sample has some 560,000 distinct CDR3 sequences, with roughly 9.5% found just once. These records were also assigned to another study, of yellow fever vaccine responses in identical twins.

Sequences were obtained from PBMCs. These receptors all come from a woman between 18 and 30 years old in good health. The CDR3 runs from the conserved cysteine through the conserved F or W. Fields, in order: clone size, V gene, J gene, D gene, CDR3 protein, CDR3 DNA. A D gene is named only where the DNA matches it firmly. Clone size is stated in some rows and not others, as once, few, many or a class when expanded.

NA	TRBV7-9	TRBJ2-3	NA	CASSESGDVKDTQYF	TGTGCCAGCAGCGAATCGGGGGACGTCAAAGATACGCAGTATTTT
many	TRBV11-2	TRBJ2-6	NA	CASSLVFGANVLTF	TGTGCCAGCAGCTTAGTTTTTGGGGCCAACGTCCTGACTTTC
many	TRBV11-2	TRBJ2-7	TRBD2	CASSWAGGSYEQYF	TGTGCCAGCAGCTGGGCGGGAGGTTCCTACGAGCAGTACTTC
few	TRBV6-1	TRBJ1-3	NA	CASAGTASGNTIYF	TGTGCCAGTGCCGGGACGGCCTCTGGAAACACCATATATTTT
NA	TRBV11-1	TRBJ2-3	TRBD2	CASSLSSSGSIVSTDTQYF	TGTGCCAGCAGCTTATCTTCTAGCGGGAGTATCGTTTCAACAGATACGCAGTATTTT
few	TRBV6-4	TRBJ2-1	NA	CASSDGRGGNEQFF	TGTGCCAGCAGTGACGGCAGGGGAGGGAATGAGCAGTTCTTC
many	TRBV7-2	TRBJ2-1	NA	CASSRTGPPFF	TGTGCCAGCAGCCGCACAGGGCCCCCGTTCTTC
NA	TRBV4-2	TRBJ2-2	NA	CASSHVGAGANTGELFF	TGTGCCAGCAGCCATGTTGGGGCGGGGGCAAACACCGGGGAGCTGTTTTTT
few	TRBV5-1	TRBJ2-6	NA	CASSFVAQAAGGANVLTF	TGCGCCAGCAGCTTTGTAGCGCAAGCGGCGGGCGGGGCCAACGTCCTGACTTTC
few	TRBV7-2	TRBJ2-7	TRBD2	CASRVAGKSYEQYF	TGTGCCAGCAGAGTAGCGGGGAAATCCTACGAGCAGTACTTC
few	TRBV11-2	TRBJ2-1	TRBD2	CASSTGTSGGLSSYNEQFF	TGTGCCAGCAGCACCGGGACTAGCGGGGGGTTGAGCTCCTACAATGAGCAGTTCTTC
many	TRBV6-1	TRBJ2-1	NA	CASSTRDQGSNEQFF	TGTGCCAGCAGTACCCGGGACCAGGGTTCCAATGAGCAGTTCTTC
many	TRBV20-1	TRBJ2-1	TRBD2	CSATHKRGYEQFF	TGCAGTGCAACCCATAAGCGGGGGTATGAGCAGTTCTTC
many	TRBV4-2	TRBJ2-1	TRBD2	CASSYRTSGGVDNEQFF	TGTGCCAGCAGCTACAGGACTAGCGGGGGGGTCGACAATGAGCAGTTCTTC
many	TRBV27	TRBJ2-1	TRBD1	CASSPRGDRGRHEQFF	TGTGCCAGCAGTCCCCGGGGGGACAGGGGTCGACATGAGCAGTTCTTC
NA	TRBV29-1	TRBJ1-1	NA	CSVGRILTEAFF	TGCAGCGTTGGGAGGATACTCACTGAAGCTTTCTTT
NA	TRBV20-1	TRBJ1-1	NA	CSAKIRGLRGTEAFF	TGCAGTGCCAAAATCAGGGGATTAAGGGGCACTGAAGCTTTCTTT
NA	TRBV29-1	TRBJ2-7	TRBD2	CSVRGEVYEQYF	TGCAGCGTGCGGGGGGAAGTCTACGAGCAGTACTTC
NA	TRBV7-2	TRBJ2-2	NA	CASSPPLQNTGELFF	TGTGCCAGCAGCCCACCATTGCAGAACACCGGGGAGCTGTTTTTT
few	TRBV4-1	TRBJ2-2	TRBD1	CASSQGPGQGGTGELFF	TGCGCCAGCAGCCAAGGGCCGGGACAGGGCGGCACCGGGGAGCTGTTTTTT
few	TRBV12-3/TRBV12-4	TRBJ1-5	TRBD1	CASSSDRGSNQPQHF	TGTGCCAGCAGTTCGGACAGGGGAAGCAATCAGCCCCAGCATTTT
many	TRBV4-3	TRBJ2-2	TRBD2	CASSKTLAGELTGELFF	TGCGCCAGCAGCAAAACGCTAGCGGGAGAGTTGACCGGGGAGCTGTTTTTT
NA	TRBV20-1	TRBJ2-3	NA	CSAQRSDTGTDTQYF	TGCAGTGCGCAGAGATCAGATACGGGCACAGATACGCAGTATTTT
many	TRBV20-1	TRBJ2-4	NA	CSAYEGTKNIQYF	TGCAGTGCTTATGAAGGGACCAAAAACATTCAGTACTTC
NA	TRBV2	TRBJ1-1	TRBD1	CASNRQGIEAFF	TGTGCCAGCAACCGACAGGGGATTGAAGCTTTCTTT
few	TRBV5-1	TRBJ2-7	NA	CASSMAGSYEQYF	TGCGCCAGCAGTATGGCCGGCTCCTACGAGCAGTACTTC
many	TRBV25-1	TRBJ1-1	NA	CASSELGRGRDEAFF	TGTGCCAGCAGTGAATTAGGCAGGGGAAGGGATGAAGCTTTCTTT
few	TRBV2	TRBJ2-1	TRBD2	CASSEASGTVGVLSF	TGTGCCAGCAGTGAGGCTAGCGGGACCGTCGGAGTCTTGTCCTTC
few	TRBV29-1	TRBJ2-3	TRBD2	CSVGTSGYTDTQYF	TGCAGCGTGGGGACTAGCGGGTACACAGATACGCAGTATTTT
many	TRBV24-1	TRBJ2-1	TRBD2	CATSLRGLAGSNEQFF	TGTGCCACCAGTTTAAGGGGCCTAGCGGGATCTAATGAGCAGTTCTTC
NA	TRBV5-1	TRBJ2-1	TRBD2	CASRSGGAGQFF	TGCGCCAGCAGAAGCGGGGGGGCCGGGCAGTTCTTC
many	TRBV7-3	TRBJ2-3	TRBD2	CASSKVGSSGGVDTQYF	TGTGCCAGCAGCAAAGTTGGGTCTAGCGGGGGAGTAGATACGCAGTATTTT
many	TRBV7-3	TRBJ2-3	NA	CASSLSPADTQYF	TGTGCCAGCAGCTTAAGCCCGGCAGATACGCAGTATTTT
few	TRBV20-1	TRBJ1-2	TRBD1	CSAKRGQGQSTF	TGCAGTGCAAAAAGAGGACAGGGGCAGTCCACCTTC
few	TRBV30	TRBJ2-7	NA	CAWSIPPTGTYEQYF	TGTGCCTGGAGTATTCCCCCAACAGGGACCTACGAGCAGTACTTC
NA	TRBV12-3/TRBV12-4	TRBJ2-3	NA	CASSSARSQGRGTDTQYF	TGTGCCAGCAGTTCCGCCCGCTCCCAGGGGAGGGGCACAGATACGCAGTATTTT
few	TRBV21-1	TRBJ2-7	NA	CASSKILTQTEEGPLSYEQYF	TGTGCCAGCAGCAAAATCCTGACCCAAACAGAGGAGGGCCCCCTCTCCTACGAGCAGTACTTC
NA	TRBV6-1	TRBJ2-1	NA	CASMRAGDNEQFF	TGTGCCAGCATGAGGGCCGGGGACAATGAGCAGTTCTTC
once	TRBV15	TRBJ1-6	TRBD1	CATSSGPGQGALGVTPLHF	TGTGCCACCAGCAGTGGCCCGGGACAGGGGGCTCTGGGAGTGACACCCCTCCACTTT
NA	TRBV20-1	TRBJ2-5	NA	CSARQFQETQYF	TGCAGTGCTCGACAGTTCCAAGAGACCCAGTACTTC
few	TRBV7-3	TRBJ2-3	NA	CASSPGTAGGTDTQYF	TGTGCCAGCAGCCCCGGGACTGCAGGGGGAACAGATACGCAGTATTTT
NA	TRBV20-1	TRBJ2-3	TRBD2	CSASTSGGADTQYF	TGCAGTGCTAGTACTAGCGGGGGAGCAGATACGCAGTATTTT
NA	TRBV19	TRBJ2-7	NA	CASSTGGAYEQYF	TGTGCCAGTAGTACGGGCGGGGCCTACGAGCAGTACTTC
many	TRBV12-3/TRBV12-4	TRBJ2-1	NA	CASSWGVGENEQFF	TGTGCCAGCAGCTGGGGAGTGGGAGAGAATGAGCAGTTCTTC
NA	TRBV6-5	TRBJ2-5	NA	CASSYEGGQETQYF	TGTGCCAGCAGTTACGAGGGGGGGCAAGAGACCCAGTACTTC
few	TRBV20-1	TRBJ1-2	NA	CSARGLQENYGYTF	TGCAGTGCTAGGGGACTTCAGGAAAACTATGGCTACACCTTC